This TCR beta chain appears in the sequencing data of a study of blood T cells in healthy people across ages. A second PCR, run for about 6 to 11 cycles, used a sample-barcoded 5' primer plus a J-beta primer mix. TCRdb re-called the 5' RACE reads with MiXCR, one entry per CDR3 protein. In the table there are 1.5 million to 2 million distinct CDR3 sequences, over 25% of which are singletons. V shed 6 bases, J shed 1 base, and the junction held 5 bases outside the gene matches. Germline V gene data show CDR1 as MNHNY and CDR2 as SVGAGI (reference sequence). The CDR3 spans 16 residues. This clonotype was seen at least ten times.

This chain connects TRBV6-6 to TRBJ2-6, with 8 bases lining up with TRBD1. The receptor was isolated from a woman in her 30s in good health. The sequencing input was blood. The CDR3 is CASRAGGKSGANVLTF. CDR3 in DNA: TGTGCCAGCAGAGCAGGGGGCAAGTCTGGGGCCAACGTCCTGACTTTC.